This T cell receptor (beta chain) stems from a study of long-term antiretroviral therapy in people with HIV. For the study at large: Initial samples were collected about a decade before the 2015 immediate-ART recommendation.

In the United States, treatment was given to all participants with HIV. A remark on this clone: Its target is unknown.

Findings and limits, study-wide: CDR3 lengths in HIV samples spanned a narrower range than controls.

Germline CDR1 is SEHNR and CDR2 is FQNEAQ (reference sequence). V was pared by 4 bases and J by 2 bases, with 12 bases between. The length of the CDR3 is 15 residues. The assay used was immunoSEQ (version v3.0), run at survey level. For every sample, sequencing targeted roughly 35,000-50,000 T-cell genomes. Libraries were prepared by immunoSEQ multiplex PCR; TCRdb keeps only in-frame clonotypes and omits some of them. The table shows tens of thousands of clones, with 80% to 85% occurring only once. The TCR originated in a man aged 25-40 years with HIV. The J gene is TRBJ2-4, the V gene TRBV7-9, with D tentatively TRBD1 (6 bases). This material consisted of unsorted PBMCs, taken 2.7 to 2.8 years after starting antiretroviral therapy. The CDR3 spells CASSSPTGSKNIQYF. CDR3 bases: TGTGCCAGCAGCTCCCCGACAGGCTCCAAAAACATTCAGTACTTC.